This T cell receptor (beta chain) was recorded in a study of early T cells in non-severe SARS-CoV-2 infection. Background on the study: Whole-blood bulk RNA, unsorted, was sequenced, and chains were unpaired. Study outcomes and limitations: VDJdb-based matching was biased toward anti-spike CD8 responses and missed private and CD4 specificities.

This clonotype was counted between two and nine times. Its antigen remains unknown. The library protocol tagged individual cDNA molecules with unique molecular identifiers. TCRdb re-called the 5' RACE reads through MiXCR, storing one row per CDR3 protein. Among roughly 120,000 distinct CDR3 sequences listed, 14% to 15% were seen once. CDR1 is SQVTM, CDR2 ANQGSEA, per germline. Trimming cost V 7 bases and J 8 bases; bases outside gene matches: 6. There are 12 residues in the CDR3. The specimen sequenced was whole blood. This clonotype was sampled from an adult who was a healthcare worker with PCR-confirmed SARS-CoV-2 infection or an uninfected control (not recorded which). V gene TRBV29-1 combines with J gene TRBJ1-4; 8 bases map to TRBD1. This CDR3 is CSAADRDEKLFF. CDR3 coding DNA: TGCAGCGCGGCGGACAGGGACGAAAAACTGTTTTTT.